A single T cell receptor beta chain is shown here with its context. Its antigen is unknown. It has no much larger one-base neighbor in the sample; base qualities were not kept. Unmatched junction bases come to 10, with V trimmed by 4 bases and J by 10 bases. The germline V gene gives CDR1 as KGHSH and CDR2 as LQKENI. Its CDR3 holds 15 amino acids, cysteine through phenylalanine. Of all the DNA, just the CDR3 is kept, 45 bases in frame from base 1. This entry comes from a study of tumour-infiltrating T cells in Burkitt lymphoma (dated by TCRdb to 2020 to 2022). Study-level background: TCR repertoire data were compared against clinical outcome, and productive clonality predicted overall survival and progression-free survival independently of established prognostic factors such as age at diagnosis.

Library creation used the immunoSEQ multiplex PCR assay. As stored in TCRdb, this immuneACCESS dataset retains in-frame rearrangements with V and J assigned. A fraction of the clones does not appear; measured against another copy, unresolved V genes explain less than half of the discrepancy, and the remainder lacks a known reason. The sample has roughly 9,200 clones on record, 62% of them singletons. The ten largest make up approximately 5.6% of the sample. The receptor comes from a human donor with diffuse large B-cell lymphoma. The sequenced sample consisted of tumor tissue. Recombination joined TRBV18 with TRBJ1-5, with 10 middle bases fitting TRBD1. The CDR3 loop reads CASSLSAGTGEPQHF. The DNA sequence reads TGTGCCAGCTCACTCTCGGCCGGGACAGGGGAACCCCAGCATTTT.